Reported below is one T cell receptor beta chain. The antigen remains unidentified. This entry belongs to a study of early T cells in non-severe SARS-CoV-2 infection. As for the study in general: Sequencing of unsorted whole blood was done on bulk RNA, leaving chains unpaired. Whole-study results and caveats: Lookups in VDJdb leaned toward anti-spike CD8 responses and missed private and CD4 specificities.

V was shortened by 6 bases and J by 1 base, with 7 bases between the two germline ends. Germline CDR1 MDHEN, CDR2 SYDVKM. There are 13 residues in the CDR3. Researchers attached unique molecular identifiers to individual cDNA molecules. TCRdb re-derived calls from the 5' RACE reads in MiXCR, one entry per CDR3 protein. This repertoire shows around 30,000 distinct CDR3 sequences, roughly 5% found once; its top ten account for roughly a tenth. This receptor was taken from an adult who was a healthcare worker with PCR-confirmed SARS-CoV-2 infection or an uninfected control (not recorded which). The sequenced sample consisted of whole blood. The V and J genes are TRBV28 and TRBJ1-3; no reliable D call. The CDR3 coding sequence is TGTGCCAGCAGCTGGTTTTCTGGAAACACCATATATTTT. The encoded protein is CASSWFSGNTIYF.